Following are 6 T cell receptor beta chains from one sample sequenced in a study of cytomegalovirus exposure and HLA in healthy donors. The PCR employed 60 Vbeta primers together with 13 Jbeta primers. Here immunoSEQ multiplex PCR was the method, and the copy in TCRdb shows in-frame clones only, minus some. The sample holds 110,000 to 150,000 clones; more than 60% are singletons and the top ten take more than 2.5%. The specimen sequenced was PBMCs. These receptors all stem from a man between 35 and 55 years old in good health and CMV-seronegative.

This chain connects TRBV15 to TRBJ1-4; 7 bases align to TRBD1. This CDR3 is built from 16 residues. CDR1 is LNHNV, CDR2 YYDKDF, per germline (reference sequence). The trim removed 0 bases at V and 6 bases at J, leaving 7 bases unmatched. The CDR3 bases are TGTGCCACCAGCAGAGATCTTAGAGGGGGCGATGAAAAACTGTTTTTT. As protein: CATSRDLRGGDEKLFF.

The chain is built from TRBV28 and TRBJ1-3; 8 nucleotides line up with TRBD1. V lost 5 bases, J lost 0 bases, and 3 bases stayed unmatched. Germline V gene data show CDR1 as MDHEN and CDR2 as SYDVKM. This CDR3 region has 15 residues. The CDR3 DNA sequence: TGTGCCAGCAGTGTAACAGGGGGCTCTGGAAACACCATATATTTT. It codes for CASSVTGGSGNTIYF.

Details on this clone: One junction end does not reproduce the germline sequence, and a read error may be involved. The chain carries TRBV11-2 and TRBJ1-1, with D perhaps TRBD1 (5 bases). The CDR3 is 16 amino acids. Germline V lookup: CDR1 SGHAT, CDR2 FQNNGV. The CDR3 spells CASGLEGAARAREAFF. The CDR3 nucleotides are TGTGCCAGCGGCTTAGAAGGGGCAGCCCGGGCCCGTGAAGCTTTCTTT.

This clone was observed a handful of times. In DNA form, the CDR3 reads TGTGCCAGCAGCTTAAAAACGGGGGATGCGAACACTGAAGCTTTCTTT. As protein: CASSLKTGDANTEAFF. The chain combines TRBV7-6 with TRBJ1-1; weak D call: TRBD1 (5 bases). Looked up from germline, CDR1 is SGHVS and CDR2 is FNYEAQ. V gave up 2 bases and J gave up 1 base, with 14 bases separating them. The CDR3 sequence is 16 residues long.

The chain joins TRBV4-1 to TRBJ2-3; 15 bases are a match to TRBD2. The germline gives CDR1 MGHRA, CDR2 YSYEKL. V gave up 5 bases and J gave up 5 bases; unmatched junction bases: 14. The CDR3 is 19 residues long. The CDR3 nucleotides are TGCGCCAGCAGCGGAGCGCCGGGACTAGCGGGGGGAGTTGGAGATACGCAGTATTTT. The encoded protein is CASSGAPGLAGGVGDTQYF.

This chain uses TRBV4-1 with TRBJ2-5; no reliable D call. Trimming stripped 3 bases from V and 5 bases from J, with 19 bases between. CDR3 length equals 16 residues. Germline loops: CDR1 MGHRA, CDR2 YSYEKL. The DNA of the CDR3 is TGCGCCAGCAGCCATCTTCCCCCCCCTTTACAGGAGACCCAGTACTTC. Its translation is CASSHLPPPLQETQYF.